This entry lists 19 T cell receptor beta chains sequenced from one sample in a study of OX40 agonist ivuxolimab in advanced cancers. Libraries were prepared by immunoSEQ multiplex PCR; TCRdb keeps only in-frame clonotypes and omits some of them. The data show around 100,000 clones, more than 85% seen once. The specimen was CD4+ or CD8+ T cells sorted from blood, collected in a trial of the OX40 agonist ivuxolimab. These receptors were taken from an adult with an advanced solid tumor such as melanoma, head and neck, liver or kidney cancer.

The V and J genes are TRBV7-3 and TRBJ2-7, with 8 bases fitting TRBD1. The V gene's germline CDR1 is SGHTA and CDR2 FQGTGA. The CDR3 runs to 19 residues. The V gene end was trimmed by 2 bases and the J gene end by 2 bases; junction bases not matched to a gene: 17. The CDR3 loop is CASSLAQAGRGQAAYEQYF. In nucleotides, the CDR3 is TGTGCCAGCAGCTTAGCACAAGCAGGTAGGGGACAGGCGGCCTACGAGCAGTACTTC.

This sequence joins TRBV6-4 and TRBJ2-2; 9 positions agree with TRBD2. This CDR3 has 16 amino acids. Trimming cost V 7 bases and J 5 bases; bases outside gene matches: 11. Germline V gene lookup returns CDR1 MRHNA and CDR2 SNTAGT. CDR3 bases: TGTGCCAGCAATTGGTCGGGCGGGAGGGCTACCGGGGAGCTGTTTTTT. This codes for CASNWSGGRATGELFF.

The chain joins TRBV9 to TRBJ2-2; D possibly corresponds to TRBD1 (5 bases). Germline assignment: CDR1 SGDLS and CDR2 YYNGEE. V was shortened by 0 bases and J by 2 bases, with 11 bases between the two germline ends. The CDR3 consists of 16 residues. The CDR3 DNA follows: TGTGCCAGCAGCGTAGGAGCAGGGATAAACACCGGGGAGCTGTTTTTT. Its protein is CASSVGAGINTGELFF.

CDR3 nucleotides: TGTGCCAGCTCACCAAACCTCCGGGAGGAGCAGTACTTC. It is translated as CASSPNLREEQYF. The V and J genes are TRBV18 and TRBJ2-7, with TRBD2 as a possible D gene (6 bases). This CDR3 spans 13 amino acids. V lost 2 bases and J 7 bases, leaving 12 bases between the germline ends. Germline CDR1 is KGHSH and CDR2 is LQKENI.

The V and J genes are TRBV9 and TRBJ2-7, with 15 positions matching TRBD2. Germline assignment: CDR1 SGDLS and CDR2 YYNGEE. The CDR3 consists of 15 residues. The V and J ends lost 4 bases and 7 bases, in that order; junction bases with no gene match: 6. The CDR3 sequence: CASSSGLAGGREQYF. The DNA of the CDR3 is TGTGCCAGCAGCTCCGGACTAGCGGGAGGGCGGGAGCAGTACTTC.

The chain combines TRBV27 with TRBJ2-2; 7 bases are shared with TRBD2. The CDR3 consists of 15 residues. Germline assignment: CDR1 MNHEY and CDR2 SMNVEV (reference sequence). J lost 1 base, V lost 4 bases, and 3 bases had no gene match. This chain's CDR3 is CASSSLALNTGELFF. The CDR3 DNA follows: TGTGCCAGCAGTTCACTAGCGTTGAACACCGGGGAGCTGTTTTTT.

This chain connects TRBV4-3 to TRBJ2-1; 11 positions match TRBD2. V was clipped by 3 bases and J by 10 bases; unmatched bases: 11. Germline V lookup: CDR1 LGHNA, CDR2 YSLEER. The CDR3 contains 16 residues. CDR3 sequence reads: CASSQVAGGPGGEQFF. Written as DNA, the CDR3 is TGCGCCAGCAGCCAGGTAGCGGGAGGGCCGGGGGGAGAGCAGTTCTTC.

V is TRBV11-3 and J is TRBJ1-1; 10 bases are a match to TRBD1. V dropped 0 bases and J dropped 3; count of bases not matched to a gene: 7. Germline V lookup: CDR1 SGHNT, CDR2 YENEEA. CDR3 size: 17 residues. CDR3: CASSLDAGQGRDTEAFF. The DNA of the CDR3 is TGTGCCAGCAGCTTAGATGCGGGACAGGGGAGAGACACTGAAGCTTTCTTT.

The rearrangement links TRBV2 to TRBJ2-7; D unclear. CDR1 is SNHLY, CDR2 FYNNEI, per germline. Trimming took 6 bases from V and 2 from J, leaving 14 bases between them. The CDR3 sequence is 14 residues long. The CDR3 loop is CASSRNSGTYEQYF. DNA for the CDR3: TGTGCCAGCAGCAGAAACTCCGGTACCTACGAGCAGTACTTC. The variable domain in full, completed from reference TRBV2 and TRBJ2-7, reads EPEVTQTPSHQVTQMGQEVILRCVPISNHLYFYWYRQILGQKVEFLVSFYNNEISEKSEIFDDQFSVERPDGSNFTLKIRSTKLEDSAMYFCASSRNSGTYEQYFGPGTRLTVT.

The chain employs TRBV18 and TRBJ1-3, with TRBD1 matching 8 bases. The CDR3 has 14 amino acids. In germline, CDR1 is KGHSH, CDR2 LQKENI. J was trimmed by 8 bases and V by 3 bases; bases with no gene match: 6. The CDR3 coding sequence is TGTGCCAGCTCACCTCCAGGGGGCATCGACACCATATATTTT. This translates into CASSPPGGIDTIYF.

The CDR3 DNA follows: TGCAGCGTTGTTCCGTTCGGAGGGATGAACACTGAAGCTTTCTTT. This codes for CSVVPFGGMNTEAFF. The V gene is TRBV29-1, the J gene TRBJ1-1, with no clear D. The CDR3 is made up of 15 amino acids. The ends were cut back, 4 bases at V and 0 bases at J, with 15 bases in the middle. Germline V gene data show CDR1 as SQVTM and CDR2 as ANQGSEA.

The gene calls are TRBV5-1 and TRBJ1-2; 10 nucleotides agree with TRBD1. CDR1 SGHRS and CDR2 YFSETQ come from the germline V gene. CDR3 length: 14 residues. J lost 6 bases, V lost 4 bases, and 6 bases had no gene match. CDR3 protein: CASSPGQGMNGYTF. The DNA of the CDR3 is TGCGCCAGCAGCCCGGGACAGGGGATGAATGGCTACACCTTC.

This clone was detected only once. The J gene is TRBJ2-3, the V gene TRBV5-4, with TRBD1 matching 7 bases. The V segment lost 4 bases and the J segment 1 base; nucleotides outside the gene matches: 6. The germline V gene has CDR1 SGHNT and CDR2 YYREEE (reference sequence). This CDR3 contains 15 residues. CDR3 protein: CASSLQGSGTDTQYF. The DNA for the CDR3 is TGTGCCAGCAGCCTACAGGGGTCGGGCACAGATACGCAGTATTTT.

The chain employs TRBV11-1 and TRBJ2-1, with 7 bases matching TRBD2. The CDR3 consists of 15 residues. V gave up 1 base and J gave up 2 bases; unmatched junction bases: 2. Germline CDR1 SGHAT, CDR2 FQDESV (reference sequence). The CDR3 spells CASSLEGGTYNEQFF. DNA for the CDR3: TGTGCCAGCAGCTTAGAGGGAGGGACCTACAATGAGCAGTTCTTC.

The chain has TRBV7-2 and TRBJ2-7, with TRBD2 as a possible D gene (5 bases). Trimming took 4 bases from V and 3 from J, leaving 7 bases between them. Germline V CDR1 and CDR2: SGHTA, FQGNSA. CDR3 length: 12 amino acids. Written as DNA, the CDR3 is TGTGCCAGCAGCTCCAGCGGCTACGAGCAGTACTTC. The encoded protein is CASSSSGYEQYF. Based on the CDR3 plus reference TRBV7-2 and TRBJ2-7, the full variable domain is GAGVSQSPSNKVTEKGKDVELRCDPISGHTALYWYRQSLGQGLEFLIYFQGNSAPDKSGLPSDRFSAERTGGSVSTLTIQRTQQEDSAVYLCASSSSGYEQYFGPGTRLTVT.

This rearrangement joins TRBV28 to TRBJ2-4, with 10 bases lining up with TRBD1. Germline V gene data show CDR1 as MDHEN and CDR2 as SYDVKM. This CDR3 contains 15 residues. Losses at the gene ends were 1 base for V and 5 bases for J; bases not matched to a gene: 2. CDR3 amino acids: CASSLSGTGENIQYF. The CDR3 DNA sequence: TGTGCCAGCAGTTTATCCGGGACAGGGGAAAACATTCAGTACTTC. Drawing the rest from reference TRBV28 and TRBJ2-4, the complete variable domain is DVKVTQSSRYLVKRTGEKVFLECVQDMDHENMFWYRQDPGLGLRLIYFSYDVKMKEKGDIPEGYSVSREKKERFSLILESASTNQTSMYLCASSLSGTGENIQYFGAGTRLSVL.

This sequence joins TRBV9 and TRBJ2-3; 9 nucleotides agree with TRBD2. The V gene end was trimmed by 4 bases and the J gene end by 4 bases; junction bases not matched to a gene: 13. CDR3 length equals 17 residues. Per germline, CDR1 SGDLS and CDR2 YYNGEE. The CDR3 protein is CASSPLLAGGPPDTQYF. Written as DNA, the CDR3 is TGTGCCAGCAGCCCCCTACTTGCGGGAGGGCCTCCAGATACGCAGTATTTT.

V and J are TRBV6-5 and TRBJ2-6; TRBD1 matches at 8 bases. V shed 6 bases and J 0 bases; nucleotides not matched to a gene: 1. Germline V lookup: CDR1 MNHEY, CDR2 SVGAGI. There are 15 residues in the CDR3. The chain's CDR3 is CASRQGVSGANVLTF. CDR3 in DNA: TGTGCCAGCAGACAGGGGGTCTCTGGGGCCAACGTCCTGACTTTC.

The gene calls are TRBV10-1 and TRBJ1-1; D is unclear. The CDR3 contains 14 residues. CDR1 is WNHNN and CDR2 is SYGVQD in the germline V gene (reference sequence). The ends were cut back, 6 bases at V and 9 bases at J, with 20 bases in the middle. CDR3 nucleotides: TGCGCCAGCAGCGTCGACCCTACGGGCGCCCAAGCTTTCTTT. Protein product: CASSVDPTGAQAFF.